Listed below are T cell receptor beta chains from one sample, sequenced in a study of blood T cell repertoires in COVID-19. Assay used: immunoSEQ multiplex PCR; TCRdb lists only in-frame clones, some missing. The data contain about 99,000 clones, about 89% of them singletons. The sample was peripheral blood. These receptors were taken from a human donor in a cohort sampled during active COVID-19. Each CDR3 is given with its conserved first and last residue. Each record gives: clone size, D gene, J gene, V gene, CDR3 DNA, CDR3 protein. D genes are given only for firm matches. Some rows mark clone size as missing; the rest say once, few, many or name a class of expanded clone.

>once|TRBD1|TRBJ2-2|TRBV9
TGTGCCAGCAGCCCCAGGACAGGGGCCTCAGGAGGGGAGCTGTTTTTT
CASSPRTGASGGELFF
>NA|NA|TRBJ2-2|TRBV13
TGTGCCAGCAACCATCTCCTTACCCTAGGGGGTGAGAACACCGGGGAGCTGTTTTTT
CASNHLLTLGGENTGELFF
>once|TRBD2|TRBJ2-2|TRBV4-3
TGCGCCAGCAGCCAGCCGGGACTAGCGGCGACGCAGGAGCTGTTTTTT
CASSQPGLAATQELFF
>once|TRBD1|TRBJ1-5|TRBV12-3/TRBV12-4
TGTGCCAGCAGTAGACAGGGGATGCAGCCCCAGCATTTT
CASSRQGMQPQHF
>NA|TRBD2|TRBJ2-5|TRBV6-5
TGTGCCAGCAGTTACTGGCGGGGGCAAGAGACCCAGTACTTC
CASSYWRGQETQYF
>once|NA|TRBJ1-2|TRBV6-5
TGTGCCAGCAGATGGGGCACGAGCTATGGCTACACCTTC
CASRWGTSYGYTF
>NA|TRBD2|TRBJ2-1|TRBV7-8
TGTGCCAGCAGCTTGTCCGGGACTAGTAATGAGCAGTTCTTC
CASSLSGTSNEQFF
>once|NA|TRBJ2-7|TRBV28
TGTGCCAGCAGTCCCGCGGGCTACGAGCAGTACTTC
CASSPAGYEQYF
>NA|TRBD2|TRBJ2-7|TRBV28
TGTGCCAGCAGTTATAGCGGGAGGCTCTCCTACGAGCAGTACTTC
CASSYSGRLSYEQYF
>NA|TRBD1|TRBJ2-1|TRBV29-1
TGCAGCGTATGGGTGGGGACAGGGGAGTTCCATGAGCAGTTCTTC
CSVWVGTGEFHEQFF
>NA|TRBD1|TRBJ2-3|TRBV11-2
TGTGCCAGCAGCCTGAACAGGGGAATCGGCACAGATACGCAGTATTTT
CASSLNRGIGTDTQYF
>NA|NA|TRBJ1-1|TRBV19
TGTGCCAGTAGTCAAGGGGCGAACACTGAAGCTTTCTTT
CASSQGANTEAFF
>NA|NA|TRBJ2-5|TRBV6-1
TGTGCCAGCAGTGAACCCCCGGGACATCTCCAAGAGACCCAGTACTTC
CASSEPPGHLQETQYF
>NA|NA|TRBJ2-5|TRBV7-2
TGTGCCAGCAGCTTAAGGGGCTATCAAGAGACCCAGTACTTC
CASSLRGYQETQYF
>NA|NA|TRBJ1-4|TRBV11-3
TGTGCCAGCAGCCCTCCAGGTCCGACGGGGGAAAAACTGTTTTTT
CASSPPGPTGEKLFF
>NA|TRBD2|TRBJ2-2|TRBV9
TGTGCCAGCAGCGTAGAGGGAGATGGGGCTAGCGGGAGGGCCGCGGAGCTGTTTTTT
CASSVEGDGASGRAAELFF
>NA|NA|TRBJ2-6|TRBV7-3
TGTGCCAGCAGCTCAAGGGGGTACTCTGGGGCCAACGTCCTGACTTTC
CASSSRGYSGANVLTF
>NA|TRBD2|TRBJ2-5|TRBV6-5
TGTGCCAGCAGCCGGACCCCGGGAGGCCAAGAGACCCAGTACTTC
CASSRTPGGQETQYF
>NA|NA|TRBJ2-7|TRBV4-3
TGCGCCAGCAGCCAAGATCACGGGTCCTACGAGCAGTACTTC
CASSQDHGSYEQYF
>NA|NA|TRBJ1-2|TRBV28
TGTGCCAGTATCACTGGTAACTATGGCTACACCTTC
CASITGNYGYTF
>NA|TRBD1|TRBJ1-1|TRBV19
TGTGCCAGTAGTATTGACAGGGAGAACACTGAAGCTTTCTTT
CASSIDRENTEAFF
>NA|TRBD1|TRBJ1-2|TRBV3-1/TRBV3-2
TGTGCCAGCAGCCATCCCCTGTCAGGGGGTTATGGCTACACCTTC
CASSHPLSGGYGYTF
>NA|NA|TRBJ1-2|TRBV28
TGTGCCAGCAGTTCCGGGGTAGGACAGACCTATGGCTACACCTTC
CASSSGVGQTYGYTF
>NA|NA|TRBJ1-5|TRBV6-6
TGTGCCAGCAGCCTCCCGGGGGGCAATCAGCCCCAGCATTTT
CASSLPGGNQPQHF
>NA|NA|TRBJ1-2|TRBV7-9
TGTGCCCGATGGGGGGGCGGGGCCTATGGCTACACCTTC
CARWGGGAYGYTF
>NA|NA|TRBJ2-5|TRBV7-9
TGTGCCAGCAGCTTAGGCAATGGCCTAGAGACCCAGTACTTC
CASSLGNGLETQYF
>once|NA|TRBJ1-2|TRBV28
TGTGCCAGCAGTCCTAATAACTATGGCTACACCTTC
CASSPNNYGYTF
>NA|TRBD1|TRBJ1-2|TRBV7-8
TGTGCCAGCAGCGCGGGAACTAAGAGGGACAGTGGAAACTATGGCTACACCTTC
CASSAGTKRDSGNYGYTF
>NA|NA|TRBJ1-2|TRBV5-4
TGTGCCAGCAGCCCGGACAGTAAGGGTGGCTACACCTTC
CASSPDSKGGYTF
>NA|TRBD2|TRBJ2-5|TRBV5-1
TGCGCCAGCAGCTCTAGCGGGGGAGAGACCCAGTACTTC
CASSSSGGETQYF
>NA|TRBD1|TRBJ1-2|TRBV7-3
TGTGCCAGCAGCCTTGGGACAGGGGGCGATGGCTACACCTTC
CASSLGTGGDGYTF
>NA|NA|TRBJ2-7|TRBV5-6
TGTGCCAGCAGCTTGACATACTACGAGCAGTACTTC
CASSLTYYEQYF
>NA|NA|TRBJ1-2|TRBV7-2
TGTGCCAGCAGCTTAGTCGGCTGGGCGCCTAACTATGGCTACACCTTC
CASSLVGWAPNYGYTF
>NA|TRBD1|TRBJ2-5|TRBV7-3
TGTGCCAGCAGCTCACAGGGGGCTAGGGAGACCCAGTACTTC
CASSSQGARETQYF
>NA|TRBD1|TRBJ1-2|TRBV7-9
TGTGCCAGCAGCTCGACAGGGGAATTGGATGGCTACACCTTC
CASSSTGELDGYTF
>NA|NA|TRBJ2-5|TRBV9
TGTGCCAGCAGCTCCCCTAGTGCCCAAGAGACCCAGTACTTC
CASSSPSAQETQYF
>NA|NA|TRBJ1-2|TRBV28
TGTGCCACCGCGACGGGAGCTAACTATGGCTACACCTTC
CATATGANYGYTF
>once|TRBD2|TRBJ2-3|TRBV12-3/TRBV12-4
TGTGCCAGCAGTTTCGGGGGGGCGGATACGCAGTATTTT
CASSFGGADTQYF
>once|NA|TRBJ1-5|TRBV28
TGTGCCAGCAGTTCGCCGGGAACCGCGGCGGGTCAGCCCCAGCATTTT
CASSSPGTAAGQPQHF
>NA|TRBD2|TRBJ2-7|TRBV28
TGTGCCAGCGCCCCATACGGACTAGCGGGTACCTACGAGCAGTACTTC
CASAPYGLAGTYEQYF
>NA|NA|TRBJ1-3|TRBV7-2
TGTGCCAGCAGCTTGGAGACGGGATCTGGAAACACCATATATTTT
CASSLETGSGNTIYF
>NA|TRBD1|TRBJ1-5|TRBV19
TGTGCCAGTAGAGGTGGGACAGTCAATCAGCCCCAGCATTTT
CASRGGTVNQPQHF
>NA|NA|TRBJ2-7|TRBV11-2
TGTGCCAGCAGCTTAGGGTGGGGGCTCTACGAGCAGTACTTC
CASSLGWGLYEQYF
>NA|NA|TRBJ2-7|TRBV3-1/TRBV3-2
TGTGCCAGCAGCAAGATCGCTAATAGCGGCACTTACCCTCCGGAACAGTACTTC
CASSKIANSGTYPPEQYF
>NA|TRBD2|TRBJ2-1|TRBV28
TGTGCCAGCACCGTCGGGCGGGAGGGCCGGAATGAGCAGTTCTTC
CASTVGREGRNEQFF
>once|TRBD1|TRBJ1-4|TRBV2
TGTGCCAGCAGCAACCGACAGGGGTTCGCTGAAAAACTGTTTTTT
CASSNRQGFAEKLFF
>NA|NA|TRBJ1-6|TRBV18
TGTGCCAGCTCACCGCCCGGGTCTGGTTCACCCCTCCACTTT
CASSPPGSGSPLHF
>NA|TRBD1|TRBJ1-1|TRBV6-5
TGTGCCAGTCGACAGGGAGAGGGGATTGAAGCTTTCTTT
CASRQGEGIEAFF